This paragraph reports one T cell receptor beta chain. The data are from a study of shared clonotypes between healthy human individuals. Adult Caucasians living in Nashville, Tennessee made up all of the donors. Produced via immunoSEQ multiplex PCR; TCRdb's table is partial and in-frame only. The sample holds some 2,000,000 clones; under 97% are singletons and the top ten take around 0.13%. CDR3 length: 13 amino acids. V lost 6 bases and J 7 bases, leaving 13 bases between the germline ends. In germline, CDR1 is MGHRA, CDR2 YSYEKL. The sequencing input was naive CD4+ T cells sorted from blood. Subset: CD45RA+ positively selected. The rearrangement links TRBV4-1 to TRBJ1-3; TRBD1 is a possible D gene (6 bases). The sequence was obtained from a man younger than 30 in good health. In DNA form, the CDR3 reads TGCGCCAGCAGTTCACAGGGCAGCAACACCATATATTTT. This gives the protein CASSSQGSNTIYF.